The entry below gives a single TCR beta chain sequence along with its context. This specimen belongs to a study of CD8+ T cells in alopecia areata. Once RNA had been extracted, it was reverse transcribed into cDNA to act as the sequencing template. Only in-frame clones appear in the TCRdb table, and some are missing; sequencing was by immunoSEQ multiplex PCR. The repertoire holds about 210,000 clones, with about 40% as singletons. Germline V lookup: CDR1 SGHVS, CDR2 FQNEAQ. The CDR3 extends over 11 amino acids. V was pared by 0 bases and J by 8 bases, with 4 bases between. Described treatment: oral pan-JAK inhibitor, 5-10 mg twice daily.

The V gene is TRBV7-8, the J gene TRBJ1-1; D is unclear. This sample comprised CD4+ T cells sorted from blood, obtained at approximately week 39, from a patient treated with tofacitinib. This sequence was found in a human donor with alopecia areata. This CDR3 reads CASSLAQEAFF. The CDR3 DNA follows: TGTGCCAGCAGCTTAGCACAGGAAGCTTTCTTT.